This TCR beta chain comes out of a study of shared clonotypes between healthy human individuals. Notes on the study in general: Around 5% of naive CD4 clonotypes were common to four donors. The study found lower generation probabilities in non-shared clonotypes than in those shared by all four donors. Sorted-subset sequencing, rarefaction showed, was incomplete despite large depth.

CD45RA-negative memory and CD45RA+ naive subsets were split from the CD4+ cells. Assay used: immunoSEQ multiplex PCR; TCRdb lists only in-frame clones, some missing. Of about 1,500,000 clones listed, roughly 96% were seen once; the top ten hold approximately 1.1%. The germline CDR1 and CDR2 sequences are MNHNS and SASEGT. The CDR3 totals 12 residues. With 6 bases removed from V and 3 bases from J, the gap between germline ends came to 9 bases. About this clone itself: Its matching antigen is unknown.

The sequencing input was naive CD4+ T cells sorted from blood. Subset described: CD45RA+ positively selected. The receptor comes from a young man in good health. The genes are TRBV6-1 and TRBJ2-7; D is unclear. CDR3 protein: CASSLINYEQYF. Here the CDR3 DNA reads TGTGCCAGCAGCCTTATTAACTACGAGCAGTACTTC.